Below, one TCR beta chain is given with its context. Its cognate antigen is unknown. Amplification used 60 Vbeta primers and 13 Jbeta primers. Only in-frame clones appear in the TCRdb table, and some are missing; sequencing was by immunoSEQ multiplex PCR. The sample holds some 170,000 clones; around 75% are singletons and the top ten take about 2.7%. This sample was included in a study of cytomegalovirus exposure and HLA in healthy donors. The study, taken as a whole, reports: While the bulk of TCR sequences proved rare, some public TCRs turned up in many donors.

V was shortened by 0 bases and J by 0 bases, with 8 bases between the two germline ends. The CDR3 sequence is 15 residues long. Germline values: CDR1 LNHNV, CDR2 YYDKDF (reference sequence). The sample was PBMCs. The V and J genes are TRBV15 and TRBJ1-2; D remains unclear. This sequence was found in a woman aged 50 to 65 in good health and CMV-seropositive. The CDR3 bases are TGTGCCACCAGCAGAGATACCGGGGCTAACTATGGCTACACCTTC. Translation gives CATSRDTGANYGYTF.